The 28 T cell receptor beta chains in this list originate from one sample, sequenced in a study of cytomegalovirus exposure and HLA in healthy donors. Assay used: immunoSEQ multiplex PCR; TCRdb lists only in-frame clones, some missing. The sample gives about 110,000 clones, over 75% of which show up once; about 2.9% is in the top ten. Sequencing was performed on PBMCs. The receptors were sampled from a woman aged 18-29 years in good health and CMV-seronegative.

This rearrangement joins TRBV6-5 to TRBJ2-2; D may be TRBD1 (6 bases). The CDR3 spans 16 residues. The germline CDR1 and CDR2 sequences are MNHEY and SVGAGI. The germline V and J ends were trimmed by 4 bases and 1 base, with 13 bases remaining between them. The CDR3 DNA follows: TGTGCCAGCAGTTCCCGGACAGAAAAGAACACCGGGGAGCTGTTTTTT. Translation gives CASSSRTEKNTGELFF.

For this clone: It may be a read error: a sequence one base away is much more abundant. At the DNA level, this CDR3 is encoded by other sequences in the same sample as well. The chain employs TRBV14 and TRBJ2-7; 9 bases align to TRBD1. The CDR3 has 16 residues. Germline V gene lookup returns CDR1 SGHDN and CDR2 FVKESK. The V segment lost 6 bases and the J segment 1 base; nucleotides outside the gene matches: 10. The CDR3 DNA reads TGTGCCAGCAGTCGACAGGGGGGGACAGGGTCCTACGAGCAGTACTTC. It is translated as CASSRQGGTGSYEQYF.

The chain recombines TRBV5-1 with TRBJ2-7; a possible D gene is TRBD1 (6 bases). Trimming left V 4 bases short and J 0 bases short, with 11 bases between. The germline V gene has CDR1 SGHRS and CDR2 YFSETQ. The CDR3 has 14 residues. DNA for the CDR3: TGCGCCAGCAGCCCGCGACAGGACTCCTACGAGCAGTACTTC. Translation gives CASSPRQDSYEQYF.

This clone was detected only once. The V gene is TRBV9, the J gene TRBJ2-3; weak D call: TRBD2 (5 bases). The germline V gene encodes CDR1 SGDLS and CDR2 YYNGEE. Trimming left V 0 bases short and J 4 bases short, with 12 bases between. The CDR3 sequence is 15 residues long. The CDR3 DNA follows: TGTGCCAGCAGCGTAGGGACTCAAAGGGCAGATACGCAGTATTTT. Translation: CASSVGTQRADTQYF. Looking up the rest from reference TRBV9 and TRBJ2-3 gives the full variable domain: DSGVTQTPKHLITATGQRVTLRCSPRSGDLSVYWYQQSLDQGLQFLIQYYNGEERAKGNILERFSAQQFPDLHSELNLSSLELGDSALYFCASSVGTQRADTQYFGPGTRLTVL.

The V and J genes are TRBV7-8 and TRBJ2-7, with unresolved D. The CDR3 contains 14 residues. Trimming removed 1 base from V and 1 base from J, with 8 bases in between. Germline CDR1 and CDR2: SGHVS and FQNEAQ. The CDR3 sequence is CASSLEARSYEQYF. The CDR3 region has the DNA TGTGCCAGCAGCTTAGAGGCCAGGTCCTACGAGCAGTACTTC. Full variable domain (outside the CDR3, taken from reference TRBV7-8 and TRBJ2-7): GAGVSQSPRYKVAKRGQDVALRCDPISGHVSLFWYQQALGQGPEFLTYFQNEAQLDKSGLPSDRFFAERPEGSVSTLKIQRTQQEDSAVYLCASSLEARSYEQYFGPGTRLTVT.

V gene TRBV10-3 combines with J gene TRBJ1-4; D unclear. Trimming removed 6 bases from V and 0 bases from J, with 11 bases in between. CDR3 size: 15 residues. Germline V gene lookup returns CDR1 ENHRY and CDR2 SYGVKD. DNA of the CDR3: TGTGCCATCAGCAGCGGACGGGCAACTAATGAAAAACTGTTTTTT. Translated, it gives CAISSGRATNEKLFF.

The chain couples TRBV11-1 to TRBJ1-2; D gene uncertain. CDR1 is SGHAT and CDR2 is FQDESV in the germline V gene (reference sequence). Trimming cost V 1 base and J 6 bases, with 15 bases left between them. The CDR3 is 15 residues long. CDR3 DNA: TGTGCCAGCAGCTTAGGTGCGGCCCCCTCGGATGGCTACACCTTC. This sequence encodes CASSLGAAPSDGYTF. The full variable domain, rest sourced from reference TRBV11-1 and TRBJ1-2, is EAEVAQSPRYKITEKSQAVAFWCDPISGHATLYWYRQILGQGPELLVQFQDESVVDDSQLPKDRFSAERLKGVDSTLKIQPAELGDSAMYLCASSLGAAPSDGYTFGSGTRLTVV.

The chain recombines TRBV11-2 with TRBJ2-3; TRBD1 agrees at 9 bases. J lost 9 bases, V lost 4 bases, and 2 bases had no gene match. The CDR3 extends over 12 amino acids. Germline V gene sequence: CDR1 SGHAT, CDR2 FQNNGV. The CDR3 nucleotides read TGTGCCAGCAGCTCCGACAGGGGGACGCAGTATTTT. Translation gives CASSSDRGTQYF.

This clone was seen a handful of times. The chain uses TRBV6-1 and TRBJ2-6; the match to TRBD1 covers 7 bases. V was pared by 3 bases and J by 4 bases, with 3 bases of the junction left unmatched. Germline CDR1 and CDR2: MNHNS and SASEGT. The length of the CDR3 is 15 residues. The CDR3 DNA sequence: TGTGCCAGCAGTGACGACAGGGCAGGGGCCAACGTCCTGACTTTC. It translates to CASSDDRAGANVLTF.

The rearrangement joins TRBV5-1 to TRBJ1-6, with D possibly being TRBD1 (6 bases). Trimming took off 2 bases at V and 8 bases at J, with 11 bases between the two ends. CDR1 SGHRS and CDR2 YFSETQ come from the germline V gene. The CDR3 consists of 14 residues. The CDR3 sequence: CASSLTGRDSPLHF. The CDR3 nucleotides read TGCGCCAGCAGCTTAACAGGGAGGGATTCACCCCTCCACTTT.

In this sample, this clone turned up once. V usage is TRBV7-9 and J usage is TRBJ1-4, with 7 bases lining up with TRBD1. The CDR3 spans 16 residues. Per germline, CDR1 SEHNR and CDR2 FQNEAQ (reference sequence). V lost 4 bases and J lost 6; bases outside the gene matches: 11. The chain's CDR3 is CASSSTNTGEDEKLFF. The CDR3 bases are TGTGCCAGCAGCTCGACCAACACAGGGGAGGATGAAAAACTGTTTTTT. The full variable domain, rest sourced from reference TRBV7-9 and TRBJ1-4, is DTGVSQNPRHKITKRGQNVTFRCDPISEHNRLYWYRQTLGQGPEFLTYFQNEAQLEKSRLLSDRFSAERPKGSFSTLEIQRTEQGDSAMYLCASSSTNTGEDEKLFFGSGTQLSVL.

The V gene is TRBV5-4, the J gene TRBJ2-3; TRBD2 might be the D (5 bases). From germline, CDR1 is SGHNT and CDR2 YYREEE (reference sequence). The CDR3 loop spans 13 amino acids. V was pared by 6 bases and J by 5 bases, with 13 bases between. CDR3 loop: CASTRGAGDTQYF. The DNA for the CDR3 is TGTGCCAGCACCCGGGGTGCAGGAGATACGCAGTATTTT.

V and J are TRBV7-2 and TRBJ1-1; tentatively, D is TRBD1 (5 bases). This CDR3 contains 16 residues. V was pared by 5 bases and J by 1 base, with 17 bases between. Looked up from germline, CDR1 is SGHTA and CDR2 is FQGNSA. The CDR3 region is CASSGGDFWANTEAFF. CDR3 nucleotide sequence: TGTGCCAGCAGCGGGGGGGACTTTTGGGCGAACACTGAAGCTTTCTTT. The whole variable domain, remainder taken from reference TRBV7-2 and TRBJ1-1, is GAGVSQSPSNKVTEKGKDVELRCDPISGHTALYWYRQSLGQGLEFLIYFQGNSAPDKSGLPSDRFSAERTGGSVSTLTIQRTQQEDSAVYLCASSGGDFWANTEAFFGQGTRLTVV.

V gene TRBV7-9 combines with J gene TRBJ2-2; no clear D gene. This CDR3 is built from 12 residues. The V and J ends lost 1 base and 6 bases respectively, with 3 bases between them. CDR1 is SEHNR and CDR2 is FQNEAQ in the germline V gene (reference sequence). CDR3 bases: TGTGCCAGCAGCTTAGGGCCCGGGGAGCTGTTTTTT. It encodes CASSLGPGELFF.

The rearrangement links TRBV5-4 to TRBJ2-2, with 7 bases matching TRBD2. The V and J ends lost 1 base and 3 bases, in that order; junction bases with no gene match: 3. The germline V gene encodes CDR1 SGHNT and CDR2 YYREEE (reference sequence). This CDR3 is 15 amino acids long. CDR3 sequence: CASSLISGDTGELFF. The CDR3 DNA reads as TGTGCCAGCAGCTTGATCAGCGGGGACACCGGGGAGCTGTTTTTT.

The CDR3: CASSGGADSTDTQYF. CDR3 sequence (DNA): TGTGCCAGCAGCGGGGGGGCAGACAGCACAGATACGCAGTATTTT. The J gene is TRBJ2-3, the V gene TRBV27; 8 bases match TRBD2. The CDR3 is 15 residues long. Germline trimming cut 6 bases from V and 0 bases from J; bases unmatched to any gene: 5. Germline CDR1 MNHEY, CDR2 SMNVEV (reference sequence).

This clone is a singleton in its sample. This sequence joins TRBV19 and TRBJ2-2; D might be TRBD2 (6 bases). V lost 3 bases and J lost 4, with 9 bases in between. The germline V gene has CDR1 LNHDA and CDR2 SQIVND (reference sequence). The CDR3 is made up of 14 amino acids. This CDR3 is CASSIGGATGELFF. The CDR3 DNA follows: TGTGCCAGTAGTATTGGAGGGGCCACCGGGGAGCTGTTTTTT.

The rearrangement links TRBV28 to TRBJ1-5; weak D call: TRBD1 (5 bases). The V end was cut by 6 bases, the J end by 4 bases, with 16 bases between. The CDR3 spans 15 residues. Germline loops: CDR1 MDHEN, CDR2 SYDVKM. The CDR3 nucleotides read TGTGCCAGCAGACCTACCCAGGGTATTAATCAGCCCCAGCATTTT. Its translation is CASRPTQGINQPQHF.

This chain connects TRBV19 to TRBJ1-3; D is uncertain. CDR3 length equals 16 residues. CDR1 is LNHDA, CDR2 SQIVND, per germline (reference sequence). Trimming shortened V by 6 bases and J by 3 bases, and 18 bases separated the two germline ends. This chain's CDR3 is CASRPGFPAGGNTIYF. For the CDR3, the DNA is TGTGCCAGTAGGCCCGGTTTCCCCGCGGGTGGAAACACCATATATTTT.

This sequence joins TRBV6-5 and TRBJ2-3, with TRBD1 matching over 12 bases. Germline CDR1 MNHEY, CDR2 SVGAGI. The CDR3 spans 15 residues. Unmatched junction bases numbered 1, after V lost 4 bases and J lost 2 bases. This chain's CDR3 is CASSLGQGATDTQYF. CDR3 sequence (DNA): TGTGCCAGCAGTTTGGGACAGGGGGCCACAGATACGCAGTATTTT.

V gene TRBV5-4 combines with J gene TRBJ1-2, with 10 bases that match TRBD1. Trimming took 3 bases from V and 6 from J; bases not matched to a gene: 8. The germline V gene has CDR1 SGHNT and CDR2 YYREEE (reference sequence). This CDR3 has 15 amino acids. The CDR3 bases are TGTGCCAGCAGCTACTCCGGGACAGGGGTGGATGGCTACACCTTC. Translating it yields CASSYSGTGVDGYTF. The whole variable domain, filled in from reference TRBV5-4 and TRBJ1-2, reads ETGVTQSPTHLIKTRGQQVTLRCSSQSGHNTVSWYQQALGQGPQFIFQYYREEENGRGNFPPRFSGLQFPNYSSELNVNALELDDSALYLCASSYSGTGVDGYTFGSGTRLTVV.

The CDR3 DNA reads as TGTGCCAGCTGGACGCCAACAGGGAACACTGAAGCTTTCTTT. It codes for CASWTPTGNTEAFF. The chain carries TRBV27 and TRBJ1-1; D might be TRBD1 (5 bases). V lost 8 bases, J lost 1 base, and 14 bases lay in between. This CDR3 is built from 14 residues. Germline V gene data show CDR1 as MNHEY and CDR2 as SMNVEV (reference sequence).

The rearrangement joins TRBV30 to TRBJ1-4; 8 positions match TRBD1. With V trimmed by 6 bases and J by 7 bases, 7 bases remained unmatched. From germline, CDR1 is GTSNPN and CDR2 SVGIG (reference sequence). CDR3 size: 13 residues. The CDR3 reads CACRRTGSEKLFF. CDR3 in DNA: TGTGCCTGCCGCCGGACAGGGTCTGAAAAACTGTTTTTT.

CDR3 loop: CASSLEQNYGYTF. DNA for the CDR3: TGTGCCAGCAGCTTGGAACAGAACTATGGCTACACCTTC. This chain connects TRBV5-6 to TRBJ1-2; no firm D call. V was shortened by 0 bases and J by 2 bases, with 5 bases between the two germline ends. The germline CDR1 and CDR2 sequences are SGHDT and YYEEEE. CDR3 size: 13 residues.

The chain carries TRBV10-3 and TRBJ1-5; D perhaps matches TRBD1 (6 bases). This CDR3 has 14 amino acids. Germline CDR1 is ENHRY and CDR2 is SYGVKD. V lost 3 bases, J lost 6 bases, and 12 bases lay in between. CDR3 sequence reads: CAISEGGEVQPQHF. The DNA of the CDR3 is TGTGCCATCAGTGAAGGGGGGGAAGTTCAGCCCCAGCATTTT.

V is TRBV28 and J is TRBJ2-2; 8 nucleotides agree with TRBD1. The V and J ends lost 3 bases and 1 base, in that order; junction bases with no gene match: 1. From germline, CDR1 is MDHEN and CDR2 SYDVKM. The CDR3 loop spans 15 amino acids. The CDR3 DNA reads TGTGCCAGCAGTTTGGGGACAGGGAACACCGGGGAGCTGTTTTTT. This sequence encodes CASSLGTGNTGELFF. The variable domain in full, with the rest retrieved from reference TRBV28 and TRBJ2-2, is DVKVTQSSRYLVKRTGEKVFLECVQDMDHENMFWYRQDPGLGLRLIYFSYDVKMKEKGDIPEGYSVSREKKERFSLILESASTNQTSMYLCASSLGTGNTGELFFGEGSRLTVL.

This chain uses TRBV5-1 with TRBJ1-2; D is undetermined. The CDR3 length is 13 residues. V was pared by 3 bases and J by 8 bases, with 14 bases between. CDR1 is SGHRS and CDR2 is YFSETQ in the germline V gene. For the CDR3, the DNA is TGCGCCAGCAGCTCCGGAGGAGGGCTCGGCTACACCTTC. Encoded protein: CASSSGGGLGYTF. The whole variable domain, remainder taken from reference TRBV5-1 and TRBJ1-2, is KAGVTQTPRYLIKTRGQQVTLSCSPISGHRSVSWYQQTPGQGLQFLFEYFSETQRNKGNFPGRFSGRQFSNSRSEMNVSTLELGDSALYLCASSSGGGLGYTFGSGTRLTVV.

This chain connects TRBV4-2 to TRBJ2-3, with 9 bases lining up with TRBD2. Germline lookup yields CDR1 LGHNA and CDR2 YNFKEQ. The CDR3 is 16 amino acids. Trimming at V came to 3 bases and at J to 4 bases, leaving 8 bases not matched to a gene. CDR3 sequence reads: CASSHPGLASSDTQYF. The CDR3 nucleotides read TGTGCCAGCAGCCACCCGGGACTAGCAAGTTCAGATACGCAGTATTTT.